These 8 T cell receptor beta chains originate from one sample sequenced in a study of blood T cell repertoires in COVID-19. Method: immunoSEQ multiplex PCR; TCRdb's copy keeps in-frame clones and lacks some. The sample lists some 110,000 clones, roughly 86% occurring once. The sample was peripheral blood. The receptors come from a man in his forties with acute or convalescent COVID-19.

The chain has TRBV5-8 and TRBJ1-6; TRBD1 agrees at 8 bases. CDR1 is SGHTS and CDR2 is YDEGEE in the germline V gene. CDR3 length: 15 amino acids. V dropped 4 bases and J dropped 7; count of bases not matched to a gene: 7. For the CDR3, the DNA is TGTGCCAGCAGCAGCGGACAGGGAAGAAATTCACCCCTCCACTTT. Residues: CASSSGQGRNSPLHF.

The chain is built from TRBV12-3 or TRBV12-4 and TRBJ1-5, with a weak D call TRBD1 (6 bases). The V and J ends lost 0 bases and 10 bases respectively, with 7 bases between them. This CDR3 contains 12 residues. CDR3 sequence reads: CASSLAQGPQHF. In nucleotides, the CDR3 is TGTGCCAGCAGTTTAGCACAGGGTCCCCAGCATTTT.

The rearrangement links TRBV5-8 to TRBJ1-4, with a tentative D call TRBD1 (6 bases). The germline V and J ends were trimmed by 4 bases and 0 bases, with 13 bases remaining between them. The CDR3 spans 16 residues. CDR1 is SGHTS and CDR2 is YDEGEE in the germline V gene. As DNA, the CDR3 is TGTGCCAGCAGCACCCGACAGGCTGCAACTAATGAAAAACTGTTTTTT. Amino acids: CASSTRQAATNEKLFF. Based on the CDR3 plus reference TRBV5-8 and TRBJ1-4, the full variable domain is EAGVTQSPTHLIKTRGQQATLRCSPISGHTSVYWYQQALGLGLQFLLWYDEGEERNRGNFPPRFSGRQFPNYSSELNVNALELEDSALYLCASSTRQAATNEKLFFGSGTQLSVL.

The table lists this clone with a few counts. The rearrangement joins TRBV14 to TRBJ1-4, with 8 bases fitting TRBD1. The CDR3 has 17 residues. The germline gives CDR1 SGHDN, CDR2 FVKESK. J lost 0 bases, V lost 2 bases, and 5 bases had no gene match. CDR3 DNA: TGTGCCAGCAGCCAACTTGGGACAGGCGCAACTAATGAAAAACTGTTTTTT. This gives the protein CASSQLGTGATNEKLFF.

The rearrangement joins TRBV2 to TRBJ1-5, with D perhaps TRBD1 (5 bases). Germline assignment: CDR1 SNHLY and CDR2 FYNNEI. Trimming shortened V by 5 bases and J by 8 bases, and 13 bases separated the two germline ends. CDR3 length equals 13 residues. The CDR3 sequence is CASSQGLKEPQHF. CDR3 DNA sequence: TGTGCCAGCAGTCAGGGACTTAAGGAGCCCCAGCATTTT.

J is TRBJ1-5 and V is TRBV24-1; no clear D. V was pared by 6 bases and J by 3 bases, with 5 bases between. There are 12 residues in the CDR3. Germline V CDR1 and CDR2: KGHDR, SFDVKD. The CDR3 coding sequence is TGTGCCACCAGTCTTCCCAATCAGCCCCAGCATTTT. This sequence encodes CATSLPNQPQHF.

This clone was picked up a small number of times. The V and J genes are TRBV24-1 and TRBJ2-7; D is unresolved. CDR3 length equals 13 residues. CDR1 is KGHDR, CDR2 SFDVKD, per germline. V was clipped by 7 bases and J by 4 bases, with 13 bases between them. For the CDR3, the DNA is TGTGCCACCAGCCTCGGAACAGAGTACGAGCAGTACTTC. Protein sequence: CATSLGTEYEQYF.

The rearrangement uses TRBV5-5 and TRBJ1-5; D unresolved. The CDR3 has 14 residues. Trimming removed 4 bases from V and 0 bases from J, with 8 bases in between. Germline V CDR1 and CDR2: SGHKS, YYEKEE (reference sequence). CDR3 sequence (DNA): TGTGCCAGCAGCAGGGCGGGTAGCAATCAGCCCCAGCATTTT. It codes for CASSRAGSNQPQHF.